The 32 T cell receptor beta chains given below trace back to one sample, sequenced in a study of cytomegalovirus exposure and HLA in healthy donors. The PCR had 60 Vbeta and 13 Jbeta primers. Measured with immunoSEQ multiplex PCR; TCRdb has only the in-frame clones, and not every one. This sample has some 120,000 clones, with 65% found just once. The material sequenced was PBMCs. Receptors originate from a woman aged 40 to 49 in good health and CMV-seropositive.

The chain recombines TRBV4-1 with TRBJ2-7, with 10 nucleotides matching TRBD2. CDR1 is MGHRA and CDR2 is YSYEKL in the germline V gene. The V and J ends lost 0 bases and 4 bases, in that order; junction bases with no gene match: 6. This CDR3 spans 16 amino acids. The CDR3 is CASSQETSGMRYEQYF. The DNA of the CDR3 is TGCGCCAGCAGCCAAGAAACTAGCGGGATGCGGTACGAGCAGTACTTC.

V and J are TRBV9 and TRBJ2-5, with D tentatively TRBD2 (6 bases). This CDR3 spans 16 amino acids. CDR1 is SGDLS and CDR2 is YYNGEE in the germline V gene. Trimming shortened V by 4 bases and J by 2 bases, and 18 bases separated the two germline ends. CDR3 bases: TGTGCCAGCAGCCGCCCTAGCGCGGACTCTCAAGAGACCCAGTACTTC. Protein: CASSRPSADSQETQYF.

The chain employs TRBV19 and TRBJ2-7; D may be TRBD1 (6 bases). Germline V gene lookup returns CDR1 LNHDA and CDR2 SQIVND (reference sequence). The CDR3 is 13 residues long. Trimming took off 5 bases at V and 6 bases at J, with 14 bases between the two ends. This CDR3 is CASSAGQSVEQYF. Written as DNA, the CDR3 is TGTGCCAGTAGTGCCGGACAGTCTGTCGAGCAGTACTTC.

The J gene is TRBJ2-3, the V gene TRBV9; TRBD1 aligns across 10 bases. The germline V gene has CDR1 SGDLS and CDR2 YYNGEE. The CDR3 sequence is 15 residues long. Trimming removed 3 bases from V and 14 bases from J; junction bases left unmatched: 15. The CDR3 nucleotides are TGTGCCAGCAGCGCTTCCTCGAACCGGGACAGGGGTCTGTATTTT. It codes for CASSASSNRDRGLYF.

The CDR3 loop is CASSLGSGVAGNEQFF. In DNA, the CDR3 is TGCGCCAGCAGCCTCGGTTCGGGGGTAGCAGGCAATGAGCAGTTCTTC. This rearrangement joins TRBV5-1 to TRBJ2-1; D might be TRBD2 (6 bases). The CDR3 consists of 16 residues. Deletions cut 4 bases from V and 6 bases from J, with 20 bases between. Per the germline V gene, CDR1 is SGHRS and CDR2 is YFSETQ.

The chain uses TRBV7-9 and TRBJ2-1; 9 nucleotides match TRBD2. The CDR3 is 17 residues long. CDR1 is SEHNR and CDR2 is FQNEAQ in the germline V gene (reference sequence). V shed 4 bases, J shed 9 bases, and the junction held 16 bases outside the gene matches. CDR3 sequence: CASSSNSQREVVVEQFF. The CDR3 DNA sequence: TGTGCCAGCAGCTCCAACTCCCAGCGGGAGGTCGTTGTTGAGCAGTTCTTC.

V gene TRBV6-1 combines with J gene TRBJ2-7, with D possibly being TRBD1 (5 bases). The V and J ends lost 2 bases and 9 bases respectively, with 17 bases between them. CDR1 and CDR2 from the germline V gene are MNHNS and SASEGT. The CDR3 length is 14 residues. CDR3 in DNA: TGTGCCAGCAGTGAAATGGGGTTATCAAGGGGGCAGTACTTC. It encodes CASSEMGLSRGQYF.

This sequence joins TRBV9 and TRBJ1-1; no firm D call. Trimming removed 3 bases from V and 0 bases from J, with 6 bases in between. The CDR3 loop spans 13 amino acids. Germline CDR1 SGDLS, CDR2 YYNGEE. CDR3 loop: CASSARVNTEAFF. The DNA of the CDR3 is TGTGCCAGCAGCGCCCGGGTGAACACTGAAGCTTTCTTT.

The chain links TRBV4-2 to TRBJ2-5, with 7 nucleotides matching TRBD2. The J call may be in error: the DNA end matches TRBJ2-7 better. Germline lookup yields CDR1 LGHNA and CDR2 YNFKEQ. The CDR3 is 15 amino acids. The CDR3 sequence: CASSLALADSYEQYF. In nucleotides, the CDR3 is TGTGCCAGCAGCCTGGCTCTAGCGGACTCCTACGAGCAGTACTTC.

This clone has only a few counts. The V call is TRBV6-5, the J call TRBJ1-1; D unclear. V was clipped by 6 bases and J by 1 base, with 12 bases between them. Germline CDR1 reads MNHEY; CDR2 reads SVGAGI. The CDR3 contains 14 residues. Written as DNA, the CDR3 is TGTGCCAGCAGCCGGGATGCCGAGAACACTGAAGCTTTCTTT. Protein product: CASSRDAENTEAFF.

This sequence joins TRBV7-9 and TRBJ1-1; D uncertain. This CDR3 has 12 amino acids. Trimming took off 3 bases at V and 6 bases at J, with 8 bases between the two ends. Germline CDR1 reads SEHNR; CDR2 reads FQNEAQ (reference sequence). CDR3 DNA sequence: TGTGCCAGCAGCTTCTCACAGTCTGAAGCTTTCTTT. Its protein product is CASSFSQSEAFF.

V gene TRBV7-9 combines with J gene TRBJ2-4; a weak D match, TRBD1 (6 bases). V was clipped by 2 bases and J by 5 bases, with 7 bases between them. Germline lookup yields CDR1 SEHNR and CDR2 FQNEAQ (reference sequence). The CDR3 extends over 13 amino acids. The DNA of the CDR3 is TGTGCCAGCAGCTTAAACAGGGAAAACATTCAGTACTTC. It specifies CASSLNRENIQYF.

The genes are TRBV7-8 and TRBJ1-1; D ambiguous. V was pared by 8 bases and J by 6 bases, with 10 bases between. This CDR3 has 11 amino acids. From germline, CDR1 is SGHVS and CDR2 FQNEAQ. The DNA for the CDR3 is TGTGCCAGCCAACGGGGAGCTGAAGCTTTCTTT. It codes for CASQRGAEAFF.

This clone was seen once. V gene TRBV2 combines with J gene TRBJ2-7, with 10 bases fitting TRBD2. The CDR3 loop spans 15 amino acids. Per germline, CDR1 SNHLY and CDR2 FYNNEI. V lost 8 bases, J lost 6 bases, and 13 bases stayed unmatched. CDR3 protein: CASSIQSGTSAEQYF. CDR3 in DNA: TGTGCCAGCTCTATACAGTCCGGGACTAGCGCCGAGCAGTACTTC.

CDR3 in amino acids: CASGRDVIAGRQYF. The CDR3 DNA reads TGTGCCAGCGGCCGGGACGTCATAGCGGGGAGGCAGTACTTC. The chain employs TRBV19 and TRBJ2-5; 8 bases fit TRBD2. The CDR3 loop spans 14 amino acids. Germline assignment: CDR1 LNHDA and CDR2 SQIVND (reference sequence). The junction had 17 bases not matched to a gene; V was cut back by 9 bases and J by 11 bases. The full variable domain, its missing parts supplied by reference TRBV19 and TRBJ2-5, is DGGITQSPKYLFRKEGQNVTLSCEQNLNHDAMYWYRQDPGQGLRLIYYSQIVNDFQKGDIAEGYSVSREKKESFPLTVTSAQKNPTAFYLCASGRDVIAGRQYFGPGTRLLVL.

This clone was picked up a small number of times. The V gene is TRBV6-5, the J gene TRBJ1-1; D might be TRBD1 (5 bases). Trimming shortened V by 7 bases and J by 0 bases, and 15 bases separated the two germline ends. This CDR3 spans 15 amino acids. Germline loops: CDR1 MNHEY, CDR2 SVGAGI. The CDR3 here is CASTKGVRMNTEAFF. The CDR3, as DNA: TGTGCCAGCACCAAAGGGGTTCGCATGAACACTGAAGCTTTCTTT.

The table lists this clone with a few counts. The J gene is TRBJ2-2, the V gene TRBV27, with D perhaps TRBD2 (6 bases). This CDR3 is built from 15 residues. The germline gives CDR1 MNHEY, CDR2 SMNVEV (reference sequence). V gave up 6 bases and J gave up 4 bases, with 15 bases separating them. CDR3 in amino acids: CASSLGDLLTGELFF. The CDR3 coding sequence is TGTGCCAGCAGCTTGGGGGACTTACTCACCGGGGAGCTGTTTTTT.

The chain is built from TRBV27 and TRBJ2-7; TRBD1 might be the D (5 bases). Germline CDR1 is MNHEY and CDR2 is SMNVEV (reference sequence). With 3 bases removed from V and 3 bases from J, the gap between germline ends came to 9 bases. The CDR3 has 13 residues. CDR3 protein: CASSLGQNYEQYF. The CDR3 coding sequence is TGTGCCAGCAGTTTGGGGCAGAACTACGAGCAGTACTTC.

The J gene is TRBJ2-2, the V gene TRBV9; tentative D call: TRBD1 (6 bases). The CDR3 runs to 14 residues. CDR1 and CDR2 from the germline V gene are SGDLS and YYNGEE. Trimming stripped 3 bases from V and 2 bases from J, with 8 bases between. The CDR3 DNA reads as TGTGCCAGCAGCGACAGGGTCAACACCGGGGAGCTGTTTTTT. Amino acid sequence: CASSDRVNTGELFF.

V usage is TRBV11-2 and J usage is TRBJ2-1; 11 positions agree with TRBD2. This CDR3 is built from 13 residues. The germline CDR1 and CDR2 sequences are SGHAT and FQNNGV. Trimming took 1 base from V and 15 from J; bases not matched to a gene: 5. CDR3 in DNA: TGTGCCAGCAGCTTAGGACTAGCGGGAAGGCTGTTCTTC. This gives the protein CASSLGLAGRLFF. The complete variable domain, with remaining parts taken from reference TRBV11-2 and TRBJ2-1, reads EAGVAQSPRYKIIEKRQSVAFWCNPISGHATLYWYQQILGQGPKLLIQFQNNGVVDDSQLPKDRFSAERLKGVDSTLKIQPAKLEDSAVYLCASSLGLAGRLFFGPGTRLTVL.

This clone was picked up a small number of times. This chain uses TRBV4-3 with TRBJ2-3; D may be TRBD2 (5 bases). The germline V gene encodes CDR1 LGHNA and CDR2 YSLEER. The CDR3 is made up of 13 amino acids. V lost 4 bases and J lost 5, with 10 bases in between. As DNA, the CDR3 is TGCGCCAGCAGCCGCGTAGGGAGAGATACGCAGTATTTT. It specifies CASSRVGRDTQYF.

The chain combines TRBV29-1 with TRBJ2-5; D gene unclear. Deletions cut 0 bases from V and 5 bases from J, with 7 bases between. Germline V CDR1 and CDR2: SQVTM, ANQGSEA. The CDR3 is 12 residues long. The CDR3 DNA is TGCAGCGTTGAAGAAGACACGGAGACCCAGTACTTC. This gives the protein CSVEEDTETQYF.

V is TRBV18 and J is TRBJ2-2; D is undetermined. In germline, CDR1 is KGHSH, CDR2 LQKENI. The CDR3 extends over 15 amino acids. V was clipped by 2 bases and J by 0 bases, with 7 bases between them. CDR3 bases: TGTGCCAGCTCACCAGGGCCCGCGAACACCGGGGAGCTGTTTTTT. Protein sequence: CASSPGPANTGELFF.

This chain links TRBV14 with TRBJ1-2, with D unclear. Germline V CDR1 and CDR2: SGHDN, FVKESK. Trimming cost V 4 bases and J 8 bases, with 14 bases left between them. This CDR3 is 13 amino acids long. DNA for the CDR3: TGTGCCAGCAGCCCTAGTCCGGGGTGGGGCTACACCTTC. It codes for CASSPSPGWGYTF.

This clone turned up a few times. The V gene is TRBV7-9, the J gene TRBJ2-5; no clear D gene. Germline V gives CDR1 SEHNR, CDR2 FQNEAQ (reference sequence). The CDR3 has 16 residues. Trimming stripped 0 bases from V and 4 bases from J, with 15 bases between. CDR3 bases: TGTGCCAGCAGCTTAGCCCCGACACCCCTGGGAGAGACCCAGTACTTC. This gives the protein CASSLAPTPLGETQYF.

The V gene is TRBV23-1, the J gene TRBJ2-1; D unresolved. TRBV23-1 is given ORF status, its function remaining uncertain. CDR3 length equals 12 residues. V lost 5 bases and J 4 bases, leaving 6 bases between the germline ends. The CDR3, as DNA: TGCGCCAGCAGTATCTCGTACAATGAGCAGTTCTTC. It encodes CASSISYNEQFF.

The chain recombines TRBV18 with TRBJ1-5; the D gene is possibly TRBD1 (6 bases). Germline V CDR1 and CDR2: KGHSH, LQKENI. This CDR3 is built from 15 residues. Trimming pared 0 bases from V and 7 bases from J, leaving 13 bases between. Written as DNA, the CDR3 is TGTGCCAGCTCACCACCAGAACAGGGCGGGCAGCCCCAGCATTTT. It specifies CASSPPEQGGQPQHF. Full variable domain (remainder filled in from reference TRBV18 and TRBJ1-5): NAGVMQNPRHLVRRRGQEARLRCSPMKGHSHVYWYRQLPEEGLKFMVYLQKENIIDESGMPKERFSAEFPKEGPSILRIQQVVRGDSAAYFCASSPPEQGGQPQHFGDGTRLSIL.

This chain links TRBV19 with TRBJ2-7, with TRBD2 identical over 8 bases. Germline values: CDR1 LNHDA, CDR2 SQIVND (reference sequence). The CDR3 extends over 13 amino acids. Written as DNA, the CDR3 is TGTGCAACATCTGGACGGGAGGGCCGGGTTCTGTACTTC. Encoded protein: CATSGREGRVLYF.

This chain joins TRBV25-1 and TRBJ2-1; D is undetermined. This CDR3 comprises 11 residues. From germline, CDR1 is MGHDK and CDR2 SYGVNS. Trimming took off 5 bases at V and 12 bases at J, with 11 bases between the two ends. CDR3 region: CASSSPSRQFF. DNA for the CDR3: TGTGCCAGCAGTTCCCCTTCTCGGCAGTTCTTC.

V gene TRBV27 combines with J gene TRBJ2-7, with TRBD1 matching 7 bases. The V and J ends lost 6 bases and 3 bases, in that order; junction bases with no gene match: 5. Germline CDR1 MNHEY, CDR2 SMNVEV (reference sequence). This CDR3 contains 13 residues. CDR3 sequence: CASSTGQFYEQYF. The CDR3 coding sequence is TGTGCCAGCAGCACGGGACAGTTCTACGAGCAGTACTTC.

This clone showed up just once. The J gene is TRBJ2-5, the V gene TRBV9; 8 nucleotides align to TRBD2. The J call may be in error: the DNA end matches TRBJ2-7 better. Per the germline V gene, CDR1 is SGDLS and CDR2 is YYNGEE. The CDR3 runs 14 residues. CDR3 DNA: TGTGCCAGCAGCGTAGATGGACTAGCTTCCGAGCAGTACTTC. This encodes CASSVDGLASEQYF.

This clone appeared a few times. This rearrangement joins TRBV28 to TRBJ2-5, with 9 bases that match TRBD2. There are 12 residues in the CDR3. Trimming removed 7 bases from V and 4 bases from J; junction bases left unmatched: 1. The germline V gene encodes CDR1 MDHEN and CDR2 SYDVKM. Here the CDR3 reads CASTLAGETQYF. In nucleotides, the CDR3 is TGTGCCAGCACACTAGCGGGAGAGACCCAGTACTTC.